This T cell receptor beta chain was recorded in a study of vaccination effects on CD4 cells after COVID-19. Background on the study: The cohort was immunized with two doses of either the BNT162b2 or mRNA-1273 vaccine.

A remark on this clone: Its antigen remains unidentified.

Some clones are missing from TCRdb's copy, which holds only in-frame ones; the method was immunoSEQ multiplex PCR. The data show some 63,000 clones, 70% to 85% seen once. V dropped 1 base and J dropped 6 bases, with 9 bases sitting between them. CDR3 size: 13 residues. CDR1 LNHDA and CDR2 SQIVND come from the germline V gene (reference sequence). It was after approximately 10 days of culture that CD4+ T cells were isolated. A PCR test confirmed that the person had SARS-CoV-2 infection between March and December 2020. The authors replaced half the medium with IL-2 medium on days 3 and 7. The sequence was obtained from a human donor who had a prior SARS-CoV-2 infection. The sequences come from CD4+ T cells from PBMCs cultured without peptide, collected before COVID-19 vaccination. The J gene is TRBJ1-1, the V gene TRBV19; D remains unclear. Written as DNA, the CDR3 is TGTGCCAGTAGTATAGGGCGAGACGCTGAAGCTTTCTTT. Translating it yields CASSIGRDAEAFF.